These 9 T cell receptor beta chains were sequenced from one sample in a study of blood T cell repertoires in COVID-19 (dated by TCRdb to the early 2020s). Libraries were constructed by the immunoSEQ multiplex PCR assay. Drawn from immuneACCESS, this table holds only the in-frame rearrangements with V and J called that TCRdb kept. Clones are partly lost; checked studies trace under half to an unresolved V gene and leave the rest unexplained. The sample table shows fewer than 60,000 clones, and about 90% are seen once. The ten largest clones represent approximately 8.1% of the sample. Sample: peripheral blood. These receptors were taken from an elderly man with active or convalescent COVID-19.

The rearrangement joins TRBV5-5 to TRBJ1-3; TRBD1 is a possible D gene (5 bases). The CDR3 is made up of 15 amino acids. Trimming took off 0 bases at V and 0 bases at J, with 7 bases between the two ends. CDR1 is SGHKS, CDR2 YYEKEE, per germline (reference sequence). The CDR3 sequence is CASSLEGYSGNTIYF. As DNA, the CDR3 is TGTGCCAGCAGCTTGGAGGGGTACTCTGGAAACACCATATATTTT.

This chain links TRBV7-2 with TRBJ2-5; D uncertain. CDR3 length equals 16 residues. Germline V gene data show CDR1 as SGHTA and CDR2 as FQGNSA. Deletions cut 0 bases from V and 2 bases from J, with 13 bases between. The CDR3 bases are TGTGCCAGCAGCTTAGCGGCGTCCCTCGGGCAAGAGACCCAGTACTTC. This translates into CASSLAASLGQETQYF. Variable domain in full (rest from reference TRBV7-2 and TRBJ2-5): GAGVSQSPSNKVTEKGKDVELRCDPISGHTALYWYRQSLGQGLEFLIYFQGNSAPDKSGLPSDRFSAERTGGSVSTLTIQRTQQEDSAVYLCASSLAASLGQETQYFGPGTRLLVL.

The chain couples TRBV11-2 to TRBJ2-5; 9 nucleotides match TRBD2. Trimming removed 2 bases from V and 5 bases from J; junction bases left unmatched: 6. The germline gives CDR1 SGHAT, CDR2 FQNNGV. The CDR3 has 15 residues. The CDR3 coding sequence is TGTGCCAGCAGCTTACGGCGGGGGGGCGTCGAGACCCAGTACTTC. Protein sequence: CASSLRRGGVETQYF.

This chain uses TRBV6-5 with TRBJ1-5; 9 bases align to TRBD1. From germline, CDR1 is MNHEY and CDR2 SVGAGI. The CDR3 is 15 residues long. The V and J ends lost 7 bases and 3 bases, in that order; junction bases with no gene match: 7. CDR3 DNA: TGTGCCAGCACTCGGGACAGGGTGAACAATCAGCCCCAGCATTTT. Its protein is CASTRDRVNNQPQHF.

This clone was seen only a few times. This chain's CDR3 is CASSPDRESNQPQHF. CDR3 in DNA: TGTGCCAGCAGCCCCGACAGGGAAAGCAATCAGCCCCAGCATTTT. The rearrangement links TRBV7-9 to TRBJ1-5, with 7 bases lining up with TRBD1. V lost 5 bases, J lost 1 base, and 5 bases stayed unmatched. The CDR3 consists of 15 residues. The germline V gene encodes CDR1 SEHNR and CDR2 FQNEAQ (reference sequence).

V gene TRBV12-3 or TRBV12-4 combines with J gene TRBJ1-5, with D tentatively TRBD1 (6 bases). Trimming took off 7 bases at V and 10 bases at J, with 17 bases between the two ends. The CDR3 runs to 13 residues. DNA of the CDR3: TGTGCCAGCAATGGGGGGGCAGATTTACCCCAGCATTTT. Translating gives CASNGGADLPQHF.

The rearrangement links TRBV24-1 to TRBJ2-7; D uncertain. CDR3 length equals 12 residues. Germline V lookup: CDR1 KGHDR, CDR2 SFDVKD. Trimming removed 4 bases from V and 3 bases from J, with 6 bases in between. DNA of the CDR3: TGTGCCACCAGTGACCAGGACTACGAGCAGTACTTC. Translation gives CATSDQDYEQYF.

The chain carries TRBV7-9 and TRBJ1-2, with 8 bases lining up with TRBD1. J lost 3 bases, V lost 5 bases, and 5 bases had no gene match. Germline V gives CDR1 SEHNR, CDR2 FQNEAQ (reference sequence). The CDR3 runs 14 residues. Written as DNA, the CDR3 is TGTGCCAGCAGCCTCGACAGGGGAGACTATGGCTACACCTTC. Its protein product is CASSLDRGDYGYTF.

This sequence joins TRBV9 and TRBJ1-1, with D maybe TRBD1 (5 bases). CDR1 and CDR2 (germline): SGDLS, YYNGEE. Trimming removed 0 bases from V and 8 bases from J, with 14 bases in between. The CDR3 has 14 residues. CDR3 sequence (DNA): TGTGCCAGCAGCGTAGTCTCCGGGGGAGGGGAAGCTTTCTTT. It translates to CASSVVSGGGEAFF.